This TCR beta chain is drawn from a study of cytomegalovirus exposure and HLA in healthy donors. Study conclusions and caveats: Segments of the TCR beta V type were, in most cases, productive about 87% or about 30% of the time in an earlier analysis.

On this clone itself: The antigen is undetermined.

V gave up 8 bases and J gave up 0 bases; unmatched junction bases: 12. In germline, CDR1 is MDHEN, CDR2 SYDVKM. The CDR3 is made up of 18 amino acids. Amplification used 60 Vbeta primers and 13 Jbeta primers. Profiling relied on immunoSEQ multiplex PCR, and the TCRdb table lists in-frame clones only, not all of them. The sample holds 150,000 to 160,000 clones, under 85% seen once. The chain carries TRBV28 and TRBJ2-1, with TRBD2 matching 11 bases. This clonotype was sampled from a man younger than 35 in good health and CMV-seronegative. Input material: PBMCs. The CDR3 sequence: CASWEASGGSSSYNEQFF. The CDR3 region has the DNA TGTGCCAGCTGGGAGGCTAGCGGGGGGTCCAGCTCCTACAATGAGCAGTTCTTC.